What follows describes a single T cell receptor beta chain. The antigen is unknown. Produced via immunoSEQ multiplex PCR; TCRdb's table is partial and in-frame only. The sample lists approximately 200,000 clones, roughly 94% occurring once. The sample is drawn from a study of T cell responses to AZD1222 COVID-19 vaccine. Findings and caveats of the study: In the spike-specific TCR repertoire, nearly half reportedly target unmutated variant regions. The donor cohort was predominantly white British with a female majority, and clonal diversity may have been underestimated. Repertoires were sampled only after the peak T cell response. Once two AZD1222 doses were given, Spike-specific TCR breadth and depth went up.

The germline CDR1 and CDR2 sequences are MNHEY and SMNVEV (reference sequence). The CDR3 consists of 16 residues. With V trimmed by 5 bases and J by 2 bases, 11 bases remained unmatched. The TCR comes from an adult who received the MenACWY meningococcal vaccine as a control. The source was peripheral blood, collected 28 days after the second dose of the MenACWY control vaccine. This chain links TRBV27 with TRBJ2-7; TRBD2 matches 8 bases. The CDR3 is CASSLPSGPSPYEQYF. Here the CDR3 DNA reads TGTGCCAGCAGTCTCCCTAGCGGGCCTTCACCCTACGAGCAGTACTTC.